This is a list of T cell receptor beta chains from one sample in a study of tumor-infiltrating lymphocytes in primary liver carcinoma. From the multiplex PCR reads, TCRdb called clonotypes with MiXCR, one entry per CDR3 protein. Counted here are more than 70,000 distinct CDR3 sequences, roughly 72% occurring once; the ten biggest clones make up 15% to 20%. Source material: liver tumor tissue from sampling region 1. The source is a man aged 35-49 years with primary liver carcinoma and hepatitis B virus infection. Both conserved end residues are part of each CDR3. Each record gives: V gene, clone size, J gene, CDR3 protein. The size of a clone is reported for some rows only, either as once, few or many, or as a class for expanded clones.

TRBV20-1,-,TRBJ2-1,CSAYWEVDNEQFF
TRBV7-8,-,TRBJ2-2,CANSFRRGETGVRNTRELFF
TRBV12-3/TRBV12-4,-,TRBJ2-7,CDSSNNCEQYF
TRBV11-2,-,TRBJ2-7,CDCSATSGSIYEQYF
TRBV6-6,-,TRBJ2-3,CVSSLFLGQGTDTQYF
TRBV4-2,many,TRBJ1-4,CASSQDRTGGNEKLFF
TRBV6-1,-,TRBJ2-3,CASRRGGGTDTQYF
TRBV11-2,-,TRBJ1-3,CASSLYSASGNTIYF
TRBV29-1,-,TRBJ1-1,CSLIGTGGAVTEAFF
TRBV11-2,-,TRBJ1-3,CTSCYIGQGATIYF
TRBV4-1,-,TRBJ2-1,CASSQDRLAGAHGPFF
TRBV29-1,-,TRBJ2-7,CNVLRGYRDDQYF
TRBV6-4,-,TRBJ2-2,CVSSPGLVDTGELFF
TRBV12-3/TRBV12-4,-,TRBJ2-7,CTSRRDFYEQYF
TRBV13,-,TRBJ2-2,CASSSQGPLRRLFF
TRBV4-1,-,TRBJ2-5,CASSDGGPIYF
TRBV6-6,-,TRBJ1-5,CAVRSGVNSSQPQHF
TRBV4-2,-,TRBJ2-1,CASSQLEGAGDEQFF
TRBV10-3,-,TRBJ2-7,CAIRALAPGQGSGEQYF
TRBV9,few,TRBJ2-1,CASSETPGAGNYNEQFF
TRBV13,once,TRBJ2-7,CVNSLGQGQYF
TRBV7-2,-,TRBJ1-4,CASSPVVMGEKLFF
TRBV12-3/TRBV12-4,-,TRBJ1-1,CASSFSADIEASF
TRBV6-5,-,TRBJ1-5,CPSSTGTREQPHHF
TRBV28,-,TRBJ1-5,CVSSPPRADQPQHF
TRBV1,many,TRBJ2-5,CTSSHDIQETQYF
TRBV12-3/TRBV12-4,-,TRBJ2-1,CARSLGLAYNEQFF
TRBV7-9,many,TRBJ1-2,CASSPGTGVSYGYTF
TRBV4-2,-,TRBJ2-7,CTSSQTAGGIYEQYF
TRBV12-3/TRBV12-4,-,TRBJ2-3,CASGTTDTQYF
TRBV29-1,once,TRBJ1-1,CSAEDLVRSEAFF
TRBV2,-,TRBJ2-7,CASSEAGTSYEQYF